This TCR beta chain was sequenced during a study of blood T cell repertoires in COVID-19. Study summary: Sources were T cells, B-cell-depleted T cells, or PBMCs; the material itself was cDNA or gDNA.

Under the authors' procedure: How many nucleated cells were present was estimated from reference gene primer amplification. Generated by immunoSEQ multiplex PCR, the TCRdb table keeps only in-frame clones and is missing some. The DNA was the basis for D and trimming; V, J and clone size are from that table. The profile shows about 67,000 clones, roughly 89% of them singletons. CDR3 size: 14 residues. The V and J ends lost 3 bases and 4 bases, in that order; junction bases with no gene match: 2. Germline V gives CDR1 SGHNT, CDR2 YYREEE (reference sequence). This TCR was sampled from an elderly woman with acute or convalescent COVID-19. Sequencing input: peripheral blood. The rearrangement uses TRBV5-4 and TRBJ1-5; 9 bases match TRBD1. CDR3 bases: TGTGCCAGCAGCTCCGGGACAGGGAATCAGCCCCAGCATTTT. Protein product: CASSSGTGNQPQHF.